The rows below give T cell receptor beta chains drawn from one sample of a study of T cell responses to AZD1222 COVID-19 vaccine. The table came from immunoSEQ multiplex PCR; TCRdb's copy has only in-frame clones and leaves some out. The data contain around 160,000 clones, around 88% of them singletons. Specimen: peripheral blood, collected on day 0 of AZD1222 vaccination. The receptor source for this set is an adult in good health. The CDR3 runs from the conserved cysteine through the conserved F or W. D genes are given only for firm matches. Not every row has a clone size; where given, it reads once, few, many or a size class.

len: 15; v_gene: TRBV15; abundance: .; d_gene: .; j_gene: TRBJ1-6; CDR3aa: CATSRDKVRTSPLHF; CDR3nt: TGTGCCACCAGCAGAGATAAGGTCCGAACCTCACCCCTCCACTTT
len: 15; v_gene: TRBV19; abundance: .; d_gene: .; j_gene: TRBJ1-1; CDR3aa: CASSISLVGGTEAFF; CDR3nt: TGTGCCAGTAGTATAAGTTTGGTAGGGGGCACTGAAGCTTTCTTT
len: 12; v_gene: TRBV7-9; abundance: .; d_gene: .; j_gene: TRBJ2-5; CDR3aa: CASSSDAATQYF; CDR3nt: TGTGCCAGCAGCTCGGACGCAGCGACCCAGTACTTC
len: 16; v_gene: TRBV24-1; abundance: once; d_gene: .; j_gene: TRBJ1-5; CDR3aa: CATKQKTDYSNQPQHF; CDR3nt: TGTGCCACCAAGCAAAAGACAGATTATAGCAATCAGCCCCAGCATTTT
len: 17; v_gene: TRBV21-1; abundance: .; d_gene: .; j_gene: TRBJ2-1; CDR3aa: CASSCPGAGGAENEQFF; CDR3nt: TGTGCCAGCAGCTGCCCAGGGGCGGGGGGCGCAGAAAATGAGCAGTTCTTC
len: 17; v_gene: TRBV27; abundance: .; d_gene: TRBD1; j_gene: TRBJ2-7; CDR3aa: CASLLVGTDRFSYEQYF; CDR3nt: TGTGCCAGTCTTCTCGTTGGGACAGATCGGTTTTCCTACGAGCAGTACTTC
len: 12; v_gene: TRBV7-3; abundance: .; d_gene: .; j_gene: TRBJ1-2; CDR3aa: CASSLGGAGYTF; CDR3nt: TGTGCCAGCAGCTTAGGGGGGGCTGGCTACACCTTC
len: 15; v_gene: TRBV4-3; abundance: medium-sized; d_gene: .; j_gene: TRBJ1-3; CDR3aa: CASSQGVSGADTIYF; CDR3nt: TGCGCCAGCAGCCAAGGAGTATCGGGGGCAGACACCATATATTTT
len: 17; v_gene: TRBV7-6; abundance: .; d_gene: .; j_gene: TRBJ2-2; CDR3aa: CASSLVNREQNTGELFF; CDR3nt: TGTGCCAGCAGCTTAGTCAACAGGGAGCAGAACACCGGGGAGCTGTTTTTT
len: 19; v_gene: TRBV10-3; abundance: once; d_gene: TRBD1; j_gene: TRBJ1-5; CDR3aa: CAISESRQGALHSNQPQHF; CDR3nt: TGTGCCATCAGTGAGTCGAGGCAGGGGGCTCTGCATAGCAATCAGCCCCAGCATTTT
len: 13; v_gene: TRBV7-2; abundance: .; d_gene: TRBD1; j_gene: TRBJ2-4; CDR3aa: CASCKDRENIQYF; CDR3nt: TGTGCCAGCTGCAAGGACAGGGAAAACATTCAGTACTTC
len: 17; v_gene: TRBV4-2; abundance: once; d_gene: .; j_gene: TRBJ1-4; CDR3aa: CASSQGPGAATNEKLFF; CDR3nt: TGTGCCAGCAGCCAAGGACCGGGGGCCGCAACTAATGAAAAACTGTTTTTT
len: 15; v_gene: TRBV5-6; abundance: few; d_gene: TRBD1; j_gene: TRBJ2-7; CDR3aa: CASSFLSGTAYEQYF; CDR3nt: TGTGCCAGCAGCTTTCTGAGTGGGACAGCCTACGAGCAGTACTTC
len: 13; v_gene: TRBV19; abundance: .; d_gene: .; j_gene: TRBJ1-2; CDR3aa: CASSGRDNYGYTF; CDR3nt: TGTGCCAGTAGTGGGCGGGACAACTATGGCTACACCTTC
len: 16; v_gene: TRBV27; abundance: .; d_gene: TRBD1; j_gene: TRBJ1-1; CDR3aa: CASTGGRDRGRTEAFF; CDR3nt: TGTGCCAGCACGGGGGGCCGGGACAGGGGGAGAACTGAAGCTTTCTTT
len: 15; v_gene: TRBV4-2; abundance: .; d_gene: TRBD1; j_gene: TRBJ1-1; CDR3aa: CASSQGGTGDTEAFF; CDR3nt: TGTGCCAGCAGCCAAGGGGGGACAGGGGACACTGAAGCTTTCTTT
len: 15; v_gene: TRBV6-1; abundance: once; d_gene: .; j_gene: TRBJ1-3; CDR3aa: CASSEAPGAGNTIYF; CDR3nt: TGTGCCAGCAGTGAAGCGCCGGGGGCGGGAAACACCATATATTTT
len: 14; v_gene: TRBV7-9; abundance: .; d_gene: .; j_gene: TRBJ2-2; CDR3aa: CASSLQGVTGELFF; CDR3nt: TGTGCCAGCAGCTTGCAGGGAGTCACCGGGGAGCTGTTTTTT
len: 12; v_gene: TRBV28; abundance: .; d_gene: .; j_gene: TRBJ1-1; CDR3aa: CASRTMNTEAFF; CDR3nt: TGTGCCAGCAGAACAATGAACACTGAAGCTTTCTTT
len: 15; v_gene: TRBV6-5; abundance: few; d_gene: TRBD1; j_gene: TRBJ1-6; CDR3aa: CATVAGTGYNSPLHF; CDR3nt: TGTGCCACCGTAGCCGGGACAGGGTATAATTCACCCCTCCACTTT
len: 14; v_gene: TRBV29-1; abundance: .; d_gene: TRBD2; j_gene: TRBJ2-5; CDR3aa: CSVGGTSGRETQYF; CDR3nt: TGCAGCGTCGGAGGGACTAGCGGCCGTGAGACCCAGTACTTC
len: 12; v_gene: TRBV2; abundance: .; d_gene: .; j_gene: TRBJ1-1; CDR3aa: CASGGLNTEAFF; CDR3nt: TGTGCCAGCGGGGGATTGAACACTGAAGCTTTCTTT
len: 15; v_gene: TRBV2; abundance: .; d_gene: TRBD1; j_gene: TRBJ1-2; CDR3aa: CASSLPGGDRNGYTF; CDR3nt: TGTGCCAGCAGTCTACCGGGGGGGGACAGGAATGGCTACACCTTC
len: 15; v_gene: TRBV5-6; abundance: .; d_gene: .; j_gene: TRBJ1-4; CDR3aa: CASLLGGRSNEKLFF; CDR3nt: TGTGCCAGCCTCCTAGGGGGTCGCTCTAATGAAAAACTGTTTTTT
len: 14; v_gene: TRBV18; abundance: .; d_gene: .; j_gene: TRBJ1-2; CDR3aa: CASSSNMGLYGYTF; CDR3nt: TGTGCCAGCTCCAGCAATATGGGCCTCTATGGCTACACCTTC
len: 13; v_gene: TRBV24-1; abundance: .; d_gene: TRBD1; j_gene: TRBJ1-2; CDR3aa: CATSSGGTYGYTF; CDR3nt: TGTGCCACCAGTTCAGGGGGCACCTATGGCTACACCTTC
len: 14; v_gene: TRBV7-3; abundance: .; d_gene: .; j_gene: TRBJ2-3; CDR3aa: CASSVTASTDTQYF; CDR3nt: TGTGCCAGCAGCGTAACAGCCAGCACAGATACGCAGTATTTT
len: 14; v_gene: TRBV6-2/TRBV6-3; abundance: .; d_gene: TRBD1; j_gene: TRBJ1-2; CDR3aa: CASSHTGAGNGYTF; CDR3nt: TGTGCCAGCAGTCATACAGGGGCGGGAAATGGCTACACCTTC
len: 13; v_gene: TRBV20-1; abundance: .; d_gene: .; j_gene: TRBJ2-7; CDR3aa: CSASQSSDYEQYF; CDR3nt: TGCAGTGCTAGTCAGAGTTCGGACTACGAGCAGTACTTC